Each of the 10 T cell receptor beta chains below was sequenced from the same sample in a study of T cell responses to AZD1222 COVID-19 vaccine. TCRdb's table, derived via immunoSEQ multiplex PCR, lists solely in-frame clones and lacks some. This repertoire shows 88,000 or so clones, approximately 88% found once; its top ten account for 2.4%. This material consisted of peripheral blood, taken on day 0 of AZD1222 vaccination. These receptors were obtained from an adult in good health.

V usage is TRBV7-3 and J usage is TRBJ1-1; tentatively, D is TRBD1 (6 bases). The CDR3 consists of 15 residues. Deletions cut 2 bases from V and 6 bases from J, with 16 bases between. Germline CDR1 SGHTA, CDR2 FQGTGA. The DNA for the CDR3 is TGTGCCAGCAGCTTAGAGGGGGTTCGAGTGGCTGAAGCTTTCTTT. Its protein is CASSLEGVRVAEAFF.

The chain has TRBV15 and TRBJ2-2, with D unclear. The CDR3 length is 14 residues. V was cut by 1 base and J by 5 bases, with 8 bases left in between. Germline loops: CDR1 LNHNV, CDR2 YYDKDF (reference sequence). Written as DNA, the CDR3 is TGTGCCACCAGCAGAGGGGATAATACCGGGGAGCTGTTTTTT. Protein: CATSRGDNTGELFF. The variable domain in full, with the rest retrieved from reference TRBV15 and TRBJ2-2, is DAMVIQNPRYQVTQFGKPVTLSCSQTLNHNVMYWYQQKSSQAPKLLFHYYDKDFNNEADTPDNFQSRRPNTSFCFLDIRSPGLGDTAMYLCATSRGDNTGELFFGEGSRLTVL.

The chain combines TRBV3-1 (or the pseudogene TRBV3-2) with TRBJ2-1; TRBD2 aligns across 8 bases. J gave up 5 bases and V 2 bases, and 5 bases lay outside the gene matches. Germline values: CDR1 LGHDT, CDR2 YNNKEL (reference sequence). This CDR3 is built from 15 residues. The DNA of the CDR3 is TGTGCCAGCAGCCAACTAGCGGGCCTTAACAATGAGCAGTTCTTC. It translates to CASSQLAGLNNEQFF.

This chain uses TRBV5-5 with TRBJ2-7; 7 nucleotides align to TRBD2. CDR3 length: 15 amino acids. The V segment lost 0 bases and the J segment 6 bases; nucleotides outside the gene matches: 9. CDR1 and CDR2 (germline): SGHKS, YYEKEE (reference sequence). CDR3 sequence: CASSLVLAGISEQYF. CDR3 DNA sequence: TGTGCCAGCAGCTTGGTATTAGCGGGTATCTCCGAGCAGTACTTC.

The chain is built from TRBV12-3 or TRBV12-4 and TRBJ1-1, with a tentative D call TRBD1 (6 bases). Trimming left V 6 bases short and J 7 bases short, with 15 bases between. This CDR3 is 13 amino acids long. CDR3: CASRMTGQVEAFF. For the CDR3, the DNA is TGTGCCAGCAGGATGACAGGCCAGGTTGAAGCTTTCTTT.

The chain couples TRBV5-8 to TRBJ1-2, with no clear D. This CDR3 region has 13 residues. Trimming removed 2 bases at V and 4 bases at J, with 9 bases between. The germline CDR1 and CDR2 sequences are SGHTS and YDEGEE. CDR3 DNA sequence: TGTGCCAGCAGCTTATTGACGATCTATGGCTACACCTTC. It specifies CASSLLTIYGYTF.

The rearrangement uses TRBV5-1 and TRBJ2-2, with D hard to call. Germline-derived CDR1 and CDR2 are SGHRS and YFSETQ. The CDR3 loop spans 13 amino acids. Between the trimmed V and J ends, which lost 6 bases and 5 bases, there was a span of 11 bases. CDR3 amino acids: CASKVFGTGELFF. CDR3 bases: TGCGCCAGCAAAGTTTTTGGGACCGGGGAGCTGTTTTTT.

The V call is TRBV3-1 (or the pseudogene TRBV3-2), the J call TRBJ1-1; D ambiguous. This CDR3 comprises 14 residues. Trimming pared 1 base from V and 4 bases from J, leaving 10 bases between. Germline assignment: CDR1 LGHDT and CDR2 YNNKEL (reference sequence). The CDR3 DNA reads TGTGCCAGCAGCCAAGGATGGGGTGCCACTGAAGCTTTCTTT. Amino acid sequence: CASSQGWGATEAFF.

V and J are TRBV5-8 and TRBJ1-4; 7 nucleotides align to TRBD1. The CDR3 length is 16 residues. J gave up 6 bases and V 0 bases, and 8 bases lay outside the gene matches. Germline V gene lookup returns CDR1 SGHTS and CDR2 YDEGEE. The CDR3 coding sequence is TGTGCCAGCAGCTTGGCCACGGCAGGGGGTCATGAAAAACTGTTTTTT. Its protein is CASSLATAGGHEKLFF.

The chain is built from TRBV6-5 and TRBJ2-7, with 12 bases matching TRBD2. With V trimmed by 6 bases and J by 2 bases, 5 bases remained unmatched. CDR1 MNHEY and CDR2 SVGAGI come from the germline V gene. CDR3 size: 15 residues. CDR3: CASRRLAGVTYEQYF. CDR3 DNA sequence: TGTGCCAGCAGGCGACTAGCGGGGGTTACCTACGAGCAGTACTTC.